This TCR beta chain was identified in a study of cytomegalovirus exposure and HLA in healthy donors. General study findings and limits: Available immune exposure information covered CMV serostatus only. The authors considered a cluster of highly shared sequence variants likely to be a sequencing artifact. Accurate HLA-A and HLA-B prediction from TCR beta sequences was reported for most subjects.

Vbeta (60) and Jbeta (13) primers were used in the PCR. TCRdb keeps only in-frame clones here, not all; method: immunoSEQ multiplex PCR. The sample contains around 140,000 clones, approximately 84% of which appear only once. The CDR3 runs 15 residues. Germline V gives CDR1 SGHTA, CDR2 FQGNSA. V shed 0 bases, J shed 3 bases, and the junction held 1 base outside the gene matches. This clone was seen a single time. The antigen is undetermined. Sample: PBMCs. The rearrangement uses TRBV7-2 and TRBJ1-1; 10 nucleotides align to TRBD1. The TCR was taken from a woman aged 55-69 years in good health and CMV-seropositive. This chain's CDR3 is CASSLAGTGDTEAFF. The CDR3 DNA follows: TGTGCCAGCAGCTTAGCCGGGACAGGGGACACTGAAGCTTTCTTT.